The entry below gives a single T cell receptor beta chain sequence along with its context. Using quantitative 5'-RACE with molecular barcodes, the authors made TCR beta libraries. TCRdb independently ran MiXCR on the 5' RACE reads; one entry per CDR3 protein. The sample yields under 35,000 distinct CDR3 sequences, approximately 7.1% seen once. The source of the sample is a study of CD8 T cells in ankylosing spondylitis. The CDR3 has 15 residues. J gave up 2 bases and V 5 bases, and 6 bases lay outside the gene matches. Looked up from germline, CDR1 is LNHNV and CDR2 is YYDKDF (reference sequence). This chain uses TRBV15 with TRBJ2-5; 9 bases are shared with TRBD2. Sample: blood, either unsorted or a sorted T cell fraction (not recorded which). This TCR derives from a male donor with ankylosing spondylitis or in good health (not recorded which). The CDR3 protein is CATSPSRGGQETQYF. The CDR3 nucleotides are TGTGCCACCAGCCCCTCGCGGGGGGGACAAGAGACCCAGTACTTC.